Shown below are 32 T cell receptor beta chains from a single sample sequenced in a study of blood T cells in healthy people across ages. It was with a sample-barcoded 5' primer and a J-beta primer mix that a second PCR of roughly 6 to 12 cycles was run. Each CDR3 protein is one row after TCRdb ran MiXCR on the 5' RACE reads. The profile shows around 600,000 distinct CDR3 sequences, 45% to 55% of them singletons. The specimen was blood. These receptors all come from a man at least 80 years old in good health.

This rearrangement joins TRBV4-2 to TRBJ1-2; TRBD1 matches 7 bases. The germline CDR1 and CDR2 sequences are LGHNA and YNFKEQ. After removal of 0 bases from V and 2 bases from J, the junction contained 6 bases not matched to a gene. The CDR3 spans 16 residues. The CDR3: CASSQDGARGNYGYTF. CDR3 DNA: TGTGCCAGCAGCCAAGATGGAGCCAGGGGGAACTATGGCTACACCTTC.

In the case of this clonotype: A read error may account for a junction end that differs from germline. This chain uses TRBV7-9 with TRBJ1-6; no clear D. The CDR3 spans 12 residues. Germline V CDR1 and CDR2: SEHNR, FQNEAQ (reference sequence). CDR3 nucleotides: TGTTCCAGCAGCTTCCCGAATTCACCCCTCCACTTT. This sequence encodes CSSSFPNSPLHF. Full variable domain (outside the CDR3, taken from reference TRBV7-9 and TRBJ1-6): DTGVSQNPRHKITKRGQNVTFRCDPISEHNRLYWYRQTLGQGPEFLTYFQNEAQLEKSRLLSDRFSAERPKGSFSTLEIQRTEQGDSAMYLCSSSFPNSPLHFGNGTRLTVT.

The chain recombines TRBV20-1 with TRBJ1-5; D is undetermined. This CDR3 is 14 amino acids long. CDR1 is DFQATT, CDR2 SNEGSKA, per germline (reference sequence). V was pared by 3 bases and J by 3 bases, with 12 bases between. The CDR3 region is CSARGRQFNQPQHF. Written as DNA, the CDR3 is TGCAGTGCTAGGGGTAGGCAGTTCAATCAGCCCCAGCATTTT.

This clonotype is a singleton in its sample. An end of the junction differs from the germline gene, which may be a read error. This CDR3 is CASSLNGTVRLPDTQYF. CDR3 coding DNA: TGTGCTAGCAGCTTAAATGGGACGGTGAGACTTCCAGATACGCAGTATTTT. J is TRBJ2-3 and V is TRBV7-7; either TRBD1 or TRBD2 may supply D (5 bases each). The germline CDR1 and CDR2 sequences are SSHAT and FNYEAQ (reference sequence). This CDR3 has 17 amino acids. Based on the CDR3 plus reference TRBV7-7 and TRBJ2-3, the full variable domain is GAGVSQSPRYKVTKRGQDVTLRCDPISSHATLYWYQQALGQGPEFLTYFNYEAQPDKSGLPSDRFSAERPEGSISTLTIQRTEQRDSAMYRCASSLNGTVRLPDTQYFGPGTRLTVL.

CDR3 residues: CSAGDASGQETQYF. The CDR3 nucleotides are TGCAGTGCAGGGGACGCCTCGGGCCAAGAGACCCAGTACTTC. The rearrangement links TRBV20-1 to TRBJ2-5; D may correspond to TRBD1 or TRBD2 (5 bases each). V was clipped by 6 bases and J by 1 base, with 15 bases between them. Germline CDR1 is DFQATT and CDR2 is SNEGSKA (reference sequence). This CDR3 is 14 amino acids long.

This clonotype was found a few times. The genes are TRBV6-5 and TRBJ2-7; D unresolved. This CDR3 has 14 amino acids. Germline CDR1 and CDR2: MNHEY and SVGAGI. Trimming took 1 base from V and 1 from J, leaving 8 bases between them. Here the CDR3 DNA reads TGTGCCAGCAGTTACTTTCCGGGTTCCTACGAGCAGTACTTC. Amino acid sequence: CASSYFPGSYEQYF.

This chain joins TRBV7-2 and TRBJ2-7; TRBD2 might be the D (6 bases). V was clipped by 3 bases and J by 2 bases, with 14 bases between them. The V gene's germline CDR1 is SGHTA and CDR2 FQGNSA. CDR3 length: 15 residues. The CDR3 sequence: CASSFGGGTTYEQYF. For the CDR3, the DNA is TGTGCCAGCAGCTTTGGAGGCGGGACCACCTACGAGCAGTACTTC.

This clonotype was detected only a few times. The V and J genes are TRBV27 and TRBJ1-5; 8 nucleotides align to TRBD1. Germline CDR1 reads MNHEY; CDR2 reads SMNVEV (reference sequence). The CDR3 length is 16 residues. The V and J ends lost 6 bases and 0 bases, in that order; junction bases with no gene match: 7. In DNA, the CDR3 is TGTGCCAGCAGCCCAGGGGGCGCCTATAGCAATCAGCCCCAGCATTTT. It encodes CASSPGGAYSNQPQHF.

This chain links TRBV7-3 with TRBJ1-5; no reliable D call. Trimming cost V 4 bases and J 2 bases, with 6 bases left between them. The CDR3 has 13 amino acids. CDR1 and CDR2 from the germline V gene are SGHTA and FQGTGA. The CDR3 here is CASSSQRNQPQHF. CDR3 bases: TGTGCCAGCAGCTCTCAACGCAATCAGCCCCAGCATTTT.

As regards this clonotype: Sequence at one end of the junction differs from germline and may be a read error. The V and J genes are TRBV15 and TRBJ2-7; no definite D call. The CDR3 totals 11 residues. Germline V gene lookup returns CDR1 LNHNV and CDR2 YYDKDF (reference sequence). The CDR3: CATSRGNERYF. The CDR3, as DNA: TGTGCCACCAGCAGAGGGAACGAGCGGTACTTC.

This clonotype was observed a handful of times. This chain links TRBV5-1 with TRBJ2-6; TRBD1 might be the D (6 bases). Trimming stripped 2 bases from V and 0 bases from J, with 15 bases between. This CDR3 region has 18 residues. CDR1 is SGHRS, CDR2 YFSETQ, per germline. The CDR3 region is CASSFRNRASSGANVLTF. The CDR3 DNA reads TGCGCCAGCAGCTTTAGGAACAGGGCGAGCTCTGGGGCCAACGTCCTGACTTTC.

The chain employs TRBV15 and TRBJ1-6; no clear D. This CDR3 comprises 13 residues. The V gene's germline CDR1 is LNHNV and CDR2 YYDKDF (reference sequence). The V gene lost 1 base and the J gene lost 11 bases, with 9 bases spanning the gap. The CDR3 region has the DNA TGTGCCACCAGCAGAGCTGCTTTGGCACCCCTCCACTTT. It codes for CATSRAALAPLHF.

The chain uses TRBV6-2 or TRBV6-3 and TRBJ2-1, with D unresolved. Germline V gene data show CDR1 as MNHEY and CDR2 as SVGEGT. V gave up 0 bases and J gave up 3 bases, with 9 bases separating them. CDR3 length equals 15 residues. DNA for the CDR3: TGTGCCAGCAGTTACTCTGGGGAAGGCTACAATGAGCAGTTCTTC. Protein: CASSYSGEGYNEQFF.

Many counts were recorded for this clonotype. This rearrangement joins TRBV4-1 to TRBJ2-1; D is perhaps TRBD2 (5 bases). Germline loops: CDR1 MGHRA, CDR2 YSYEKL. The CDR3 is 19 amino acids. V dropped 3 bases and J dropped 0 bases, with 21 bases sitting between them. The CDR3 nucleotides are TGCGCCAGCAGCCACCCCGGGCTAGCCAAAGGATTCTCCTACAATGAGCAGTTCTTC. This encodes CASSHPGLAKGFSYNEQFF.

This clonotype turned up a few times. V usage is TRBV19 and J usage is TRBJ2-3; 11 bases map to TRBD2. In germline, CDR1 is LNHDA, CDR2 SQIVND (reference sequence). This CDR3 spans 14 amino acids. V shed 4 bases, J shed 6 bases, and the junction held 3 bases outside the gene matches. The CDR3 reads CASSSRLAGDTQYF. The CDR3 DNA is TGTGCCAGTAGTAGCAGACTAGCGGGGGATACGCAGTATTTT.

This clonotype was seen a few times. This chain connects TRBV29-1 to TRBJ2-1; the D is unclear. This CDR3 is built from 12 residues. V was shortened by 8 bases and J by 8 bases, with 16 bases between the two germline ends. The germline V gene has CDR1 SQVTM and CDR2 ANQGSEA. The CDR3 reads CSSSPTRDEQFF. The CDR3, as DNA: TGCAGCTCCAGTCCCACTCGGGATGAGCAGTTCTTC.

CDR3 residues: CSATGLAEGANTGELFF. Here the CDR3 DNA reads TGCAGTGCCACAGGACTAGCGGAGGGCGCGAACACCGGGGAGCTGTTTTTT. This chain joins TRBV20-1 and TRBJ2-2; 10 nucleotides agree with TRBD2. The CDR3 is made up of 17 amino acids. Per germline, CDR1 DFQATT and CDR2 SNEGSKA (reference sequence). The trim removed 6 bases at V and 0 bases at J, leaving 10 bases unmatched.

This sequence joins TRBV20-1 and TRBJ2-5; 9 nucleotides line up with TRBD2. This CDR3 contains 18 residues. CDR1 is DFQATT, CDR2 SNEGSKA, per germline (reference sequence). The ends lost 5 bases at V and 2 bases at J; junction bases unmatched: 18. CDR3 amino acids: CSADFRGLAGLIQETQYF. CDR3 nucleotide sequence: TGCAGTGCTGACTTCCGTGGGCTAGCGGGACTCATTCAAGAGACCCAGTACTTC.

This rearrangement joins TRBV10-3 to TRBJ2-3, with D perhaps matching TRBD2 (6 bases). The CDR3 length is 14 residues. V lost 10 bases, J lost 2 bases, and 16 bases lay in between. Per the germline V gene, CDR1 is ENHRY and CDR2 is SYGVKD. CDR3 loop: CATLRGGATDTQYF. The DNA of the CDR3 is TGTGCCACCCTGCGGGGTGGCGCCACAGATACGCAGTATTTT.

This chain joins TRBV4-2 and TRBJ2-2; 11 bases agree with TRBD1. V shed 0 bases, J shed 6 bases, and the junction held 3 bases outside the gene matches. Germline lookup yields CDR1 LGHNA and CDR2 YNFKEQ. CDR3 length: 16 amino acids. DNA of the CDR3: TGTGCCAGCAGCCAAGATAGGGACAGGGGGTCCGGGGAGCTGTTTTTT. As protein: CASSQDRDRGSGELFF.

The chain is built from TRBV27 and TRBJ2-5, with D unresolved. The length of the CDR3 is 13 residues. V dropped 4 bases and J dropped 5 bases, with 11 bases sitting between them. Germline CDR1 reads MNHEY; CDR2 reads SMNVEV (reference sequence). The CDR3 DNA sequence: TGTGCCAGCAGTTGGCAAGCTCGGGAGACCCAGTACTTC. Its protein is CASSWQARETQYF.

A few counts support this clonotype. This CDR3 is CASSSAPQTNTQYF. CDR3 DNA: TGCGCCAGCAGCTCGGCCCCTCAGACAAATACGCAGTATTTT. This chain connects TRBV5-1 to TRBJ2-3; D is unresolved. CDR1 is SGHRS, CDR2 YFSETQ, per germline. CDR3 length: 14 residues. The V end was cut by 3 bases, the J end by 7 bases, with 15 bases between.

Concerning this clonotype: A read error may produce the germline difference seen at one junction end. The chain couples TRBV20-1 to TRBJ1-1; a weak D match, TRBD1 (6 bases). Germline V CDR1 and CDR2: DFQATT, SNEGSKA (reference sequence). The CDR3 runs 15 residues. This chain's CDR3 is CSARDPGARNTGAFF. DNA of the CDR3: TGCAGTGCTAGAGATCCGGGGGCTAGGAACACTGGAGCTTTCTTT.

The sample holds many counts of this clonotype. The V call is TRBV6-5, the J call TRBJ1-2; D is ambiguous. The CDR3 runs to 12 residues. The germline CDR1 and CDR2 sequences are MNHEY and SVGAGI. The V end was cut by 6 bases, the J end by 6 bases, with 11 bases between. The CDR3 nucleotides are TGTGCCAGCAGACCAGGCAATGATGGCTACACCTTC. This codes for CASRPGNDGYTF.

This clonotype has just a few counts. V usage is TRBV5-1 and J usage is TRBJ1-2; 8 nucleotides agree with TRBD1. V shed 0 bases and J 5 bases; nucleotides not matched to a gene: 3. Germline CDR1 reads SGHRS; CDR2 reads YFSETQ. The CDR3 loop spans 14 amino acids. The chain's CDR3 is CASSLEGQVYGYTF. CDR3 nucleotide sequence: TGCGCCAGCAGCTTGGAGGGACAGGTGTATGGCTACACCTTC.

The chain joins TRBV7-9 to TRBJ2-5; a possible D gene is TRBD2 (7 bases). The germline V gene encodes CDR1 SEHNR and CDR2 FQNEAQ (reference sequence). CDR3 size: 15 residues. V shed 2 bases and J shed 5 bases, with 15 bases lying between them. The CDR3 is CASSLSGGLRETQYF. CDR3 DNA: TGTGCCAGCAGCTTATCCGGGGGGCTAAGGGAGACCCAGTACTTC.

To note about this clonotype: A junction end diverges from the germline sequence, so it may reflect a read error. J is TRBJ2-6 and V is TRBV7-2, with D possibly called TRBD1 or TRBD2 (5 bases each). The CDR3 spans 17 residues. Germline lookup yields CDR1 SGHTA and CDR2 FQGNSA. CDR3 in DNA: TGTGCCAGCAGCGCAAGAGGACTGACCTCTGGGGCCAACGTCCCGACTTTC. The encoded protein is CASSARGLTSGANVPTF.

This chain links TRBV5-1 with TRBJ2-3, with D unresolved. Per the germline V gene, CDR1 is SGHRS and CDR2 is YFSETQ. V lost 0 bases, J lost 3 bases, and 14 bases lay in between. The CDR3 covers 16 residues. The CDR3 loop is CASSLGRLAPTDTQYF. The CDR3 DNA follows: TGCGCCAGCAGCTTGGGGCGCCTGGCCCCGACAGATACGCAGTATTTT.

Here the CDR3 reads CASRATGGHTGELFF. CDR3 coding DNA: TGCGCCAGCCGCGCGACGGGAGGGCACACCGGGGAGCTGTTTTTT. The V and J genes are TRBV5-1 and TRBJ2-2; 8 nucleotides agree with TRBD2. The CDR3 is made up of 15 amino acids. Germline assignment: CDR1 SGHRS and CDR2 YFSETQ. The ends lost 7 bases at V and 3 bases at J; junction bases unmatched: 8.

This clonotype occurred a few times. This rearrangement joins TRBV5-1 to TRBJ2-1, with TRBD2 identical over 8 bases. Trimming removed 0 bases from V and 4 bases from J; junction bases left unmatched: 9. The germline CDR1 and CDR2 sequences are SGHRS and YFSETQ. This CDR3 is built from 17 residues. Here the CDR3 DNA reads TGCGCCAGCAGCTTGGTTCGTACGGGAGGGGGATACAATGAGCAGTTCTTC. Amino acids: CASSLVRTGGGYNEQFF.

DNA of the CDR3: TGTGCCAGCAGCCATCAGGGGGACAGGGGATCACCCCTCCACTTT. Its translation: CASSHQGDRGSPLHF. V usage is TRBV6-2 or TRBV6-3 and J usage is TRBJ1-6, with TRBD1 identical over 10 bases. J gave up 10 bases and V 6 bases, and 9 bases lay outside the gene matches. Germline CDR1 reads MNHEY; CDR2 reads SVGEGT. This CDR3 comprises 15 residues.

The table lists this clonotype with a few counts. The chain carries TRBV10-3 and TRBJ2-7; possible D gene TRBD1, 6 bases. The ends were cut back, 3 bases at V and 2 bases at J, with 8 bases in the middle. Germline V gives CDR1 ENHRY, CDR2 SYGVKD. CDR3 length: 13 residues. Here the CDR3 reads CAISDGQTYEQYF. The DNA of the CDR3 is TGTGCCATCAGTGACGGACAGACCTACGAGCAGTACTTC.